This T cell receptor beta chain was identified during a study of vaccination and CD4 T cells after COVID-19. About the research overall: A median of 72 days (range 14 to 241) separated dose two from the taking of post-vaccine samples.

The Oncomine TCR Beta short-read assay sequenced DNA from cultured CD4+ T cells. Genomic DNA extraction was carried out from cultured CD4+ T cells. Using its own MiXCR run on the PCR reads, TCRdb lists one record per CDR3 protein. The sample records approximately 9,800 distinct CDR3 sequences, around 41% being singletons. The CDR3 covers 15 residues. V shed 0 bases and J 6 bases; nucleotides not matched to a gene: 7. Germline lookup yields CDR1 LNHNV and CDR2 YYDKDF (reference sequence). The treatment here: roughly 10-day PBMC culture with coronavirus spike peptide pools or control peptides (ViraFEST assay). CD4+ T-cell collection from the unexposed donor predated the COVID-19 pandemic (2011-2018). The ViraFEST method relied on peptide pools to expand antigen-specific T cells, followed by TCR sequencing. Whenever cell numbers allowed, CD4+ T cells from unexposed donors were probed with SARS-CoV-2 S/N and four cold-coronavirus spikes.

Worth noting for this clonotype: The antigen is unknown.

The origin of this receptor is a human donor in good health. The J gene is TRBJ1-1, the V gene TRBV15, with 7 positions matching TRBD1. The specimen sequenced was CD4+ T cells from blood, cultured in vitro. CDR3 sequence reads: CATSRDQLGQAEAFF. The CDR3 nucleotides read TGTGCCACCAGCAGAGACCAATTAGGACAGGCTGAAGCTTTCTTT. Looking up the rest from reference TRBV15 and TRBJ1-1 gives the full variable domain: DAMVIQNPRYQVTQFGKPVTLSCSQTLNHNVMYWYQQKSSQAPKLLFHYYDKDFNNEADTPDNFQSRRPNTSFCFLDIRSPGLGDTAMYLCATSRDQLGQAEAFFGQGTRLTVV.